The 8 T cell receptor beta chains listed next were all sequenced from one sample in a study of shared clonotypes between healthy human individuals. The repertoire was sequenced with immunoSEQ multiplex PCR; TCRdb's copy has only in-frame clones and lacks some. The sample includes about a million clones, 60% to 80% of them seen just once. Input material: memory CD4+ T cells from PBMCs. Described subset: CD45RA-negative fraction. The receptors derive from a man between 18 and 35 years old in good health. Some clones in this sample may be carry-over from other donors' samples.

In DNA form, the CDR3 reads TGTGCCAGCGGCCGGACAGACCTCATCACTGAAGCTTTCTTT. It is translated as CASGRTDLITEAFF. This sequence joins TRBV5-8 and TRBJ1-1; perhaps TRBD1 as D (6 bases). The CDR3 has 14 residues. Germline CDR1 and CDR2: SGHTS and YDEGEE. V was clipped by 7 bases and J by 4 bases, with 17 bases between them.

CDR3 coding DNA: TGTGCCAGCAGTGGGGTCAATGAGCAGTTCTTC. Translating it yields CASSGVNEQFF. The chain is built from TRBV28 and TRBJ2-1; no clear D gene. Germline V gene data show CDR1 as MDHEN and CDR2 as SYDVKM. The V gene lost 5 bases and the J gene lost 6 bases, with 5 bases spanning the gap. The CDR3 has 11 amino acids.

The chain employs TRBV6-6 and TRBJ1-2, with TRBD1 as a possible D gene (6 bases). The CDR3 totals 14 residues. V lost 5 bases and J 4 bases, leaving 14 bases between the germline ends. Germline V lookup: CDR1 MNHNY, CDR2 SVGAGI (reference sequence). CDR3 loop: CASSPRTAFYGYTF. CDR3 DNA: TGTGCCAGCAGTCCGCGGACAGCCTTCTATGGCTACACCTTC.

This clone came up a few times. The rearrangement joins TRBV18 to TRBJ1-1; D call uncertain. The CDR3 spans 15 residues. The ends were cut back, 2 bases at V and 2 bases at J, with 12 bases in the middle. CDR1 is KGHSH, CDR2 LQKENI, per germline. CDR3 in amino acids: CASSPGSGRNTEAFF. The CDR3 DNA reads as TGTGCCAGCTCACCAGGATCCGGGAGAAACACTGAAGCTTTCTTT.

J is TRBJ1-2 and V is TRBV7-9; 9 bases are shared with TRBD1. Trimming removed 3 bases from V and 7 bases from J; junction bases left unmatched: 3. From germline, CDR1 is SEHNR and CDR2 FQNEAQ (reference sequence). This CDR3 has 13 residues. CDR3 residues: CASSFSQGAGYTF. DNA of the CDR3: TGTGCCAGCAGCTTCTCACAGGGGGCTGGCTACACCTTC.

This clone was found a few times. The chain is built from TRBV30 and TRBJ1-5; the D gene is possibly TRBD1 (6 bases). V lost 2 bases to trimming and J lost 7 bases, with 15 bases between them. This CDR3 has 14 residues. Germline-derived CDR1 and CDR2 are GTSNPN and SVGIG (reference sequence). CDR3 sequence: CAWSRGGPRQPQHF. DNA of the CDR3: TGTGCCTGGAGTAGGGGGGGCCCCAGGCAGCCCCAGCATTTT.

The genes are TRBV2 and TRBJ1-1, with D hard to call. CDR1 and CDR2 from the germline V gene are SNHLY and FYNNEI. The CDR3 contains 12 residues. The V end was cut by 5 bases, the J end by 1 base, with 5 bases between. CDR3 in DNA: TGTGCCAGCAGTCTTACGAACACTGAAGCTTTCTTT. It encodes CASSLTNTEAFF.

The rearrangement links TRBV9 to TRBJ1-1; 9 bases align to TRBD1. The CDR3 is 15 residues long. CDR1 is SGDLS, CDR2 YYNGEE, per germline. V was clipped by 0 bases and J by 5 bases; unmatched bases: 5. CDR3 residues: CASSVGTGGPTEAFF. CDR3 DNA sequence: TGTGCCAGCAGCGTAGGAACAGGGGGCCCTACTGAAGCTTTCTTT.